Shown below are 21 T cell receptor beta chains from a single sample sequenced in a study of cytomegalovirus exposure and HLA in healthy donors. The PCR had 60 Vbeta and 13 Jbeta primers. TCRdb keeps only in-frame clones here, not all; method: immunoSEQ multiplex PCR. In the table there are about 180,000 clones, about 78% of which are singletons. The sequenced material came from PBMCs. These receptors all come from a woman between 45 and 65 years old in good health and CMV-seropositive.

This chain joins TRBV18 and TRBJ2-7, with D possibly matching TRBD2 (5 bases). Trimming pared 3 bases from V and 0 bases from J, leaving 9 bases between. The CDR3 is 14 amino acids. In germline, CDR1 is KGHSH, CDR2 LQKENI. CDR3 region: CASSPRTDSYEQYF. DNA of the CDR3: TGTGCCAGCTCACCGCGGACTGACTCCTACGAGCAGTACTTC.

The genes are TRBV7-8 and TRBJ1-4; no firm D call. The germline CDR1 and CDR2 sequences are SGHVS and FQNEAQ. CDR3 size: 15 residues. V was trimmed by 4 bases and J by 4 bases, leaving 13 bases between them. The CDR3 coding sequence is TGTGCCAGCAGCTCTCTGGGCTTCCTTAATGAAAAACTGTTTTTT. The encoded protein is CASSSLGFLNEKLFF.

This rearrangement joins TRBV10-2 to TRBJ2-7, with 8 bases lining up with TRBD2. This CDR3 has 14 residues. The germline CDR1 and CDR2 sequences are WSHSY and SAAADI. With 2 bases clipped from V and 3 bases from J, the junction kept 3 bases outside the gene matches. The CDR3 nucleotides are TGCGCCAGCAGTGAGATAGCGGGGAGCTACGAGCAGTACTTC. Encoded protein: CASSEIAGSYEQYF.

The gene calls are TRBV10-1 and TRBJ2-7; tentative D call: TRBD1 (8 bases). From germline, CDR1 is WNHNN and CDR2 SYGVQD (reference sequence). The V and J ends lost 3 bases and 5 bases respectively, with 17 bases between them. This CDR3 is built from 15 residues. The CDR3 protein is CASSDGGQGGDEQYF. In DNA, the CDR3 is TGCGCCAGCAGTGACGGAGGACAGGGAGGGGACGAGCAGTACTTC.

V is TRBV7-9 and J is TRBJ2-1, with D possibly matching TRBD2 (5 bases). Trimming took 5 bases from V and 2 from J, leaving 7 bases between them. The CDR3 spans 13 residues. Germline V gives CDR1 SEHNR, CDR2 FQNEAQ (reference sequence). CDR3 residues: CASSPGTYNEQFF. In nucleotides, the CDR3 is TGTGCCAGCAGCCCGGGGACCTACAATGAGCAGTTCTTC.

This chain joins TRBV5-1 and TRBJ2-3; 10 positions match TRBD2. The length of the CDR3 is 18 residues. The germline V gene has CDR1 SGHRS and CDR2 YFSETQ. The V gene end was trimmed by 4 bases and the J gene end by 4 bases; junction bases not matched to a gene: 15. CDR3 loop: CASSPRVSGGAGPDTQYF. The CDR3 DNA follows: TGCGCCAGCAGCCCCCGAGTAAGCGGGGGGGCGGGCCCAGATACGCAGTATTTT.

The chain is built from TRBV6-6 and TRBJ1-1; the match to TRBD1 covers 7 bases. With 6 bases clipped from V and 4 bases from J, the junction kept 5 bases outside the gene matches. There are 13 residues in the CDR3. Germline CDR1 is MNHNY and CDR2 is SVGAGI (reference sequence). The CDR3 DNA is TGTGCCAGCAGCATAGACAGGGCCACTGAAGCTTTCTTT. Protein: CASSIDRATEAFF.

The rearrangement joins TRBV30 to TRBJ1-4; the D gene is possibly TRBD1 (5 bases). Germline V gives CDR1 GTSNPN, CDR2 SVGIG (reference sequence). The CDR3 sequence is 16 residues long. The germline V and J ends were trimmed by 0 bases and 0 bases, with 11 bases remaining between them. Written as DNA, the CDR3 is TGTGCCTGGAGTGTACCCCTGACAGCAACTAATGAAAAACTGTTTTTT. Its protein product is CAWSVPLTATNEKLFF.

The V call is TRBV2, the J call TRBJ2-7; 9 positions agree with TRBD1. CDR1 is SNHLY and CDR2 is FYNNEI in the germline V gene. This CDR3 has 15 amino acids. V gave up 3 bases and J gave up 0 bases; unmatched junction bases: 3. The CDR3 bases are TGTGCCAGCAGTGAGGGACAGGGTTACTCCTACGAGCAGTACTTC. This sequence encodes CASSEGQGYSYEQYF.

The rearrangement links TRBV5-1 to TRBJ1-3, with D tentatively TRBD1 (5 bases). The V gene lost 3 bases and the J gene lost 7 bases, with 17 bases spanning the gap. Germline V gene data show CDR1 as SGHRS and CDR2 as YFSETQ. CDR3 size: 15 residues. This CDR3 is CASSSDQGFSNTIYF. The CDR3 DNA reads TGCGCCAGCAGCTCGGACCAGGGTTTTAGTAACACCATATATTTT.

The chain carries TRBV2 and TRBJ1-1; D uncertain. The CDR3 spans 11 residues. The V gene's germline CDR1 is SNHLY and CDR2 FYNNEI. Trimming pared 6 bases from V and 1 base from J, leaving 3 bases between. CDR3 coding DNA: TGTGCCAGCAGCAGGAACACTGAAGCTTTCTTT. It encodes CASSRNTEAFF.

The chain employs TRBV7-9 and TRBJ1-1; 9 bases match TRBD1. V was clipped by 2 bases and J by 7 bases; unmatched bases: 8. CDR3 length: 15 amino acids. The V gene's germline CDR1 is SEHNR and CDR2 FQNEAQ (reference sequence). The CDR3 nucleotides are TGTGCCAGCAGCTTAAGGCGGGGACAGGGTAATGAAGCTTTCTTT. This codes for CASSLRRGQGNEAFF.

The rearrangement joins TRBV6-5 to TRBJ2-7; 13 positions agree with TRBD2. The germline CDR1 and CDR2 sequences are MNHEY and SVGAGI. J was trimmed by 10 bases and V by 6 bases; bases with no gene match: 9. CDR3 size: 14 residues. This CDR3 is CASSSGLAGPYQYF. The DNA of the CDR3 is TGTGCCAGCAGCTCGGGACTAGCGGGGCCCTACCAGTACTTC.

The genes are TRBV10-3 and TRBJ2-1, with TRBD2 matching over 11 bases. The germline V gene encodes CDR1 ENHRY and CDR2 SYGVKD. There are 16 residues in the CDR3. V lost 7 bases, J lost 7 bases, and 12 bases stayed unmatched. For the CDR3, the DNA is TGTGCCATCACCGGTGATAGCGGGGGGGCAGGGAATGAGCAGTTCTTC. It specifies CAITGDSGGAGNEQFF.

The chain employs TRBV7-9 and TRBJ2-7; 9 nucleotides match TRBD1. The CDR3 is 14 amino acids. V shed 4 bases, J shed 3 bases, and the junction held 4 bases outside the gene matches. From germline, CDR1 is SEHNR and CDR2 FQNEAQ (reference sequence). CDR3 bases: TGTGCCAGCAGCTCGGGACAGGGAGACTACGAGCAGTACTTC. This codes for CASSSGQGDYEQYF.

CDR3 loop: CASSQAGLSSYNSPLHF. CDR3 sequence (DNA): TGTGCCAGCAGCCAAGCAGGGCTAAGCTCCTATAATTCACCCCTCCACTTT. The chain combines TRBV5-6 with TRBJ1-6; perhaps TRBD1 as D (5 bases). V shed 4 bases and J shed 0 bases, with 14 bases lying between them. The CDR3 is 17 residues long. Per germline, CDR1 SGHDT and CDR2 YYEEEE.

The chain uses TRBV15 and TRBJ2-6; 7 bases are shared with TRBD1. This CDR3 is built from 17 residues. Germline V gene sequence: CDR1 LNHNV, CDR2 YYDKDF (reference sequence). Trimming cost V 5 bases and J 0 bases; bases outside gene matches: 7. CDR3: CATSVQGTNSGANVLTF. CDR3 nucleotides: TGTGCCACCAGCGTACAGGGGACAAACTCTGGGGCCAACGTCCTGACTTTC.

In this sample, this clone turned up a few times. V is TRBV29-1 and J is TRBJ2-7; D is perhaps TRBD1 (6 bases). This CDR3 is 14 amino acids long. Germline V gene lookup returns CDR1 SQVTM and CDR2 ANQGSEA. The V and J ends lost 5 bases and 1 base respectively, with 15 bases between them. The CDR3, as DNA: TGCAGCGTTACCGGCAGGGGCGCTTCCTACGAGCAGTACTTC. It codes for CSVTGRGASYEQYF.

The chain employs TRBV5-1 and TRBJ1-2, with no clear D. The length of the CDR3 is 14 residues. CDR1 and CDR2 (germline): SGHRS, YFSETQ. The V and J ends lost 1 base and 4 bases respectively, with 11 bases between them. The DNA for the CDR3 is TGCGCCAGCAGCTTGACCACCGGCGGCTATGGCTACACCTTC. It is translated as CASSLTTGGYGYTF.

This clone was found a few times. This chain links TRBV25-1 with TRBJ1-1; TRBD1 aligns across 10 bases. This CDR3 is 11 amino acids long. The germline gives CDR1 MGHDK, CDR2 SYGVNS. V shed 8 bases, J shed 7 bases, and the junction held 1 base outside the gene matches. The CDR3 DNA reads TGTGCCAGCGGACAGGGGGATGAAGCTTTCTTT. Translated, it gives CASGQGDEAFF.

In DNA, the CDR3 is TGTGCCAGCAGTCGTGGGCGGACTAGCACAGATACGCAGTATTTT. Its protein product is CASSRGRTSTDTQYF. The rearrangement joins TRBV27 to TRBJ2-3; TRBD2 is a possible D gene (5 bases). With 5 bases removed from V and 0 bases from J, the gap between germline ends came to 12 bases. Germline V CDR1 and CDR2: MNHEY, SMNVEV (reference sequence). The CDR3 has 15 amino acids.